The 16 T cell receptor beta chains presented below share a single source sample, sequenced in a study of T-cell memory formation after mild COVID-19. TCRdb ran MiXCR on the 5' RACE reads and lists one entry per CDR3 protein. The table includes 350,000 to 500,000 distinct CDR3 sequences, about 22% detected once. Sequencing was done on a sample of PBMCs or a T cell subset sorted from them (not recorded which). All receptors come from an adult woman who had mild COVID-19 (a few samples of this study predate the infection). Cell type and time point are not known.

This clonotype was seen a handful of times. The J gene is TRBJ1-3, the V gene TRBV4-3; D unresolved. V lost 0 bases and J lost 1, with 16 bases in between. Germline values: CDR1 LGHNA, CDR2 YSLEER. This CDR3 has 18 residues. CDR3 nucleotides: TGCGCCAGCAGCCAAGAAAAAACCGGGCTAGGGTCTGGAAACACCATATATTTT. Translated, it gives CASSQEKTGLGSGNTIYF.

The CDR3 bases are TGTGCCAGCACTCTCGCCCCAGGGACAAACACTGAAGCTTTCTTT. Translating gives CASTLAPGTNTEAFF. The chain is built from TRBV6-2 or TRBV6-3 and TRBJ1-1, with D maybe TRBD1 (6 bases). The germline V gene encodes CDR1 MNHEY and CDR2 SVGEGT. This CDR3 is 15 amino acids long. Trimming cost V 7 bases and J 2 bases, with 17 bases left between them.

This clonotype was seen a handful of times. This chain uses TRBV10-3 with TRBJ2-3; D is undetermined. Trimming cost V 2 bases and J 8 bases, with 5 bases left between them. The CDR3 contains 11 residues. CDR1 is ENHRY, CDR2 SYGVKD, per germline. CDR3 bases: TGTGCCATCAGTGAGGATACTACGCAGTATTTT. It codes for CAISEDTTQYF.

This clonotype was seen more than once but under ten times. The chain recombines TRBV7-9 with TRBJ1-2; 7 nucleotides align to TRBD1. CDR1 and CDR2 from the germline V gene are SEHNR and FQNEAQ (reference sequence). After removal of 7 bases from V and 8 bases from J, the junction contained 19 bases not matched to a gene. The CDR3 length is 16 residues. For the CDR3, the DNA is TGTGCCAGCACCCTAGTAGGGACAGAATCAACGAACGGCTACACCTTC. This gives the protein CASTLVGTESTNGYTF. Full variable domain (remainder filled in from reference TRBV7-9 and TRBJ1-2): DTGVSQNPRHKITKRGQNVTFRCDPISEHNRLYWYRQTLGQGPEFLTYFQNEAQLEKSRLLSDRFSAERPKGSFSTLEIQRTEQGDSAMYLCASTLVGTESTNGYTFGSGTRLTVV.

This clonotype was recorded a few times. This sequence joins TRBV9 and TRBJ2-5; D gene uncertain. Trimming shortened V by 1 base and J by 2 bases, and 6 bases separated the two germline ends. The CDR3 loop spans 13 amino acids. Germline CDR1 SGDLS, CDR2 YYNGEE. CDR3 amino acids: CASSVPKQETQYF. The CDR3 region has the DNA TGTGCCAGCAGCGTACCCAAACAAGAGACCCAGTACTTC.

The V and J genes are TRBV30 and TRBJ2-7, with TRBD2 identical over 7 bases. Per germline, CDR1 GTSNPN and CDR2 SVGIG (reference sequence). The V segment lost 1 base and the J segment 1 base; nucleotides outside the gene matches: 4. The CDR3 totals 14 residues. CDR3 loop: CAWSAPGGSYEQYF. The CDR3 DNA reads TGTGCCTGGAGTGCCCCCGGGGGGTCCTACGAGCAGTACTTC.

This clonotype was detected a few times. V gene TRBV11-2 combines with J gene TRBJ1-2; possibly TRBD1 for D (6 bases). Germline CDR1 and CDR2: SGHAT and FQNNGV. The V and J ends lost 6 bases and 2 bases respectively, with 19 bases between them. The CDR3 is 16 residues long. The DNA for the CDR3 is TGTGCCAGCAGGACAGGTGCGGGGGGCGCGAACTATGGCTACACCTTC. As protein: CASRTGAGGANYGYTF.

This clonotype has a handful of counts. V and J are TRBV5-6 and TRBJ2-1; 9 bases map to TRBD2. V was pared by 0 bases and J by 0 bases, with 1 base of the junction left unmatched. The V gene's germline CDR1 is SGHDT and CDR2 YYEEEE. The CDR3 contains 16 residues. CDR3 bases: TGTGCCAGCAGCTTGGAGCGGGAGGACTCCTACAATGAGCAGTTCTTC. Translation gives CASSLEREDSYNEQFF.

The genes are TRBV7-6 and TRBJ1-1; 9 nucleotides match TRBD1. Germline CDR1 and CDR2: SGHVS and FNYEAQ. V shed 4 bases, J shed 5 bases, and the junction held 8 bases outside the gene matches. The CDR3 extends over 15 amino acids. The CDR3 region is CASSYAGTGRTEAFF. As DNA, the CDR3 is TGTGCCAGCAGCTACGCCGGGACAGGGAGGACTGAAGCTTTCTTT.

CDR3 in amino acids: CATSDPGQGGENQPQHF. CDR3 nucleotide sequence: TGTGCCACCAGTGATCCGGGACAGGGTGGGGAAAATCAGCCCCAGCATTTT. The J gene is TRBJ1-5, the V gene TRBV24-1; 9 bases are a match to TRBD1. After removal of 3 bases from V and 4 bases from J, the junction contained 9 bases not matched to a gene. CDR3 length: 17 amino acids. Germline CDR1 and CDR2: KGHDR and SFDVKD.

This chain links TRBV10-3 with TRBJ2-4, with D maybe TRBD1 (6 bases). Trimming left V 10 bases short and J 0 bases short, with 13 bases between. Germline values: CDR1 ENHRY, CDR2 SYGVKD. The CDR3 runs 14 residues. DNA of the CDR3: TGTGCCACTAGACAGGATCTAGCCAAAAACATTCAGTACTTC. Amino acid sequence: CATRQDLAKNIQYF.

This clonotype appeared a few times. The V and J genes are TRBV29-1 and TRBJ2-1; D gene uncertain. Germline CDR1 SQVTM, CDR2 ANQGSEA. Trimming removed 7 bases from V and 8 bases from J, with 9 bases in between. This CDR3 comprises 10 residues. CDR3 nucleotide sequence: TGCAGCGCTGGAAGGGATGAGCAGTTCTTC. This translates into CSAGRDEQFF.

The sample holds a few counts of this clonotype. The rearrangement links TRBV6-2 or TRBV6-3 to TRBJ2-7, with D perhaps TRBD1 (6 bases). The CDR3 consists of 13 residues. V lost 8 bases and J 0 bases, leaving 11 bases between the germline ends. CDR1 MNHEY and CDR2 SVGEGT come from the germline V gene. For the CDR3, the DNA is TGTGCCAGCGGTACAGGGATCTCCTACGAGCAGTACTTC. Translating gives CASGTGISYEQYF.

This clonotype was observed a handful of times. The chain has TRBV7-2 and TRBJ1-2; no firm D call. The V gene's germline CDR1 is SGHTA and CDR2 FQGNSA. Trimming left V 4 bases short and J 7 bases short, with 13 bases between. This CDR3 region has 13 residues. This CDR3 reads CASSSDPRLGYTF. The CDR3 bases are TGTGCCAGCAGCTCGGACCCCAGGCTTGGCTACACCTTC.

This chain uses TRBV12-3 or TRBV12-4 with TRBJ1-5, with TRBD1 as a possible D gene (6 bases). The CDR3 runs to 13 residues. Between the trimmed V and J ends, which lost 7 bases and 9 bases, there was a span of 16 bases. CDR3 residues: CASTFGLRGPQHF. The CDR3 region has the DNA TGTGCCAGCACTTTTGGACTCAGGGGGCCCCAGCATTTT.

This chain uses TRBV18 with TRBJ2-2; 8 bases match TRBD1. The V and J ends lost 1 base and 3 bases, in that order; junction bases with no gene match: 10. This CDR3 has 18 amino acids. The V gene's germline CDR1 is KGHSH and CDR2 LQKENI. Here the CDR3 DNA reads TGTGCCAGCTCACCACTTCGACGCAGGGGGCGCGACACCGGGGAGCTGTTTTTT. This translates into CASSPLRRRGRDTGELFF.